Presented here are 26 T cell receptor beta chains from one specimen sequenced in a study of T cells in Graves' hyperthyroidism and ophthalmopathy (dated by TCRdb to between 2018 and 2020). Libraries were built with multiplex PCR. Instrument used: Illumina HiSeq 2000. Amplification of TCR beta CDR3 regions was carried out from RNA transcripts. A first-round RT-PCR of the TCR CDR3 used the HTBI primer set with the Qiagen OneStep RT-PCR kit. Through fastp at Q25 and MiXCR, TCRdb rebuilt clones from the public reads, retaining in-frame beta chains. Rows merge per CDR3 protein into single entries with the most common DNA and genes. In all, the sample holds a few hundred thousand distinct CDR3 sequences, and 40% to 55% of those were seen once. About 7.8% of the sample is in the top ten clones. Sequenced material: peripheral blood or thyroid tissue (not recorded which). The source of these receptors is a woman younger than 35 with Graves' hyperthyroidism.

The CDR3 is CASRTQTDTQYF. CDR3 nucleotides: TGTGCCAGCAGGACCCAAACAGATACGCAGTATTTT. J is TRBJ2-3 and V is TRBV2; D remains ambiguous. Germline V gives CDR1 SNHLY, CDR2 FYNNEI. V was trimmed by 6 bases and J by 3 bases, leaving 7 bases between them. This CDR3 region has 12 residues.

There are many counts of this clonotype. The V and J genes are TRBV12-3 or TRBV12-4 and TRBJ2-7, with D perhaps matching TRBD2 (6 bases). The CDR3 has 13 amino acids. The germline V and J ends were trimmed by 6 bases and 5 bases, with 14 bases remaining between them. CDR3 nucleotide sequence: TGTGCCAGCAGGGACGGGGGAGCGGACGAGCAGTACTTC. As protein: CASRDGGADEQYF.

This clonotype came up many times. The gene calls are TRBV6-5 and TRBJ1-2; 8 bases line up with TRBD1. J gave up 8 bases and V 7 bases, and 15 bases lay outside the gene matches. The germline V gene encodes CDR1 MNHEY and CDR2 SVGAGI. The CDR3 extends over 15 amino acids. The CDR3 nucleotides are TGTGCCAGCATCAGCGCCGGGACAGGTCGAGCGGGCTACACCTTC. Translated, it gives CASISAGTGRAGYTF.

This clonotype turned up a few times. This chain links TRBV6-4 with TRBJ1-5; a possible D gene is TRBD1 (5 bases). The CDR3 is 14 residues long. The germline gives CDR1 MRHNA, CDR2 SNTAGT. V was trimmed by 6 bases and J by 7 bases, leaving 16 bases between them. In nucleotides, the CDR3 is TGTGCCAGCAGCCCGGGGGAGGGATACCAGCCCCAGCATTTT. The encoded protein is CASSPGEGYQPQHF.

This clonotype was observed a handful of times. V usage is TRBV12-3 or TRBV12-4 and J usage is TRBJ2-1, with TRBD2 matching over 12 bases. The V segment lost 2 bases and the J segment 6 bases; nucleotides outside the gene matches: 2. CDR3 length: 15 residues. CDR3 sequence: CASSLSSGRANEQFF. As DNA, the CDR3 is TGTGCCAGCAGTTTATCTAGCGGGAGGGCCAATGAGCAGTTCTTC.

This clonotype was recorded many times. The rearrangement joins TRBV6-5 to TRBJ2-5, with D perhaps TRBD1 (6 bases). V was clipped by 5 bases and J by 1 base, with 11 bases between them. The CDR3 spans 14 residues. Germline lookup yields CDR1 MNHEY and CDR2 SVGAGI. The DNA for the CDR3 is TGTGCCAGCAGTGAGGGGGTGGCCCAAGAGACCCAGTACTTC. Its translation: CASSEGVAQETQYF.

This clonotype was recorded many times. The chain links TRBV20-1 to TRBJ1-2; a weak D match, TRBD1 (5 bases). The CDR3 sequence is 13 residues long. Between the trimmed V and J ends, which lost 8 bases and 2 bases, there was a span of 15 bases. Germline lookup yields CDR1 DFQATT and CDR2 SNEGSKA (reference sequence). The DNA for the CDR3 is TGCAGTTCCCCCTGGGGGGGAAACTATGGCTACACCTTC. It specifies CSSPWGGNYGYTF.

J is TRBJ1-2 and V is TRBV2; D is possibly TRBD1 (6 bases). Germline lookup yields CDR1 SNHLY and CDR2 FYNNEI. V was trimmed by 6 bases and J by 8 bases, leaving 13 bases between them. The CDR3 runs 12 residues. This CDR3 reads CASRVTGHGYTF. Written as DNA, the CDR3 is TGTGCCAGCAGGGTTACAGGGCACGGCTACACCTTC.

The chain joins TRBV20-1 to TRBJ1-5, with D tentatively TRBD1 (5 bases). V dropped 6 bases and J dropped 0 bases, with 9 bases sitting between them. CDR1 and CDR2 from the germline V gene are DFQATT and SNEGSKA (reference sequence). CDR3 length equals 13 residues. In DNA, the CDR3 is TGCAGTGCCACCGGGACTAGCAATCAGCCCCAGCATTTT. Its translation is CSATGTSNQPQHF.

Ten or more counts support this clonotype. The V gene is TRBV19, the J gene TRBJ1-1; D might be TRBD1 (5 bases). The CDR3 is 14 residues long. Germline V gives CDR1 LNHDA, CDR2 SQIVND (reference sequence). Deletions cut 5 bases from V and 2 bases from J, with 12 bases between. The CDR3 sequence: CASSLQVFNTEAFF. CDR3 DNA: TGTGCCAGTAGTCTACAGGTCTTTAACACTGAAGCTTTCTTT. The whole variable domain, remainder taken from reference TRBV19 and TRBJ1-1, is DGGITQSPKYLFRKEGQNVTLSCEQNLNHDAMYWYRQDPGQGLRLIYYSQIVNDFQKGDIAEGYSVSREKKESFPLTVTSAQKNPTAFYLCASSLQVFNTEAFFGQGTRLTVV.

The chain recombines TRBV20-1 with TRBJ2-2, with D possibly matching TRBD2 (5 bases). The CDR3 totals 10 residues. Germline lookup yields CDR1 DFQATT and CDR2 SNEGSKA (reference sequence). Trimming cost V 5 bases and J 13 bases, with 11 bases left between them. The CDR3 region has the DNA TGCAGTGCTTGGACCCGGGGGCTGTTTTTT. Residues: CSAWTRGLFF.

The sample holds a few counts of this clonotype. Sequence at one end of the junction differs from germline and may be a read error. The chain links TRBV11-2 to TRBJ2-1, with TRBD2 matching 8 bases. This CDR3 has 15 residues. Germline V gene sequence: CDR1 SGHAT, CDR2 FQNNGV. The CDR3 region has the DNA TGTGCCAGCAGATTAGGCAGCGGGAGAAGCGATGAGCAGTTCTTC. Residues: CASRLGSGRSDEQFF.

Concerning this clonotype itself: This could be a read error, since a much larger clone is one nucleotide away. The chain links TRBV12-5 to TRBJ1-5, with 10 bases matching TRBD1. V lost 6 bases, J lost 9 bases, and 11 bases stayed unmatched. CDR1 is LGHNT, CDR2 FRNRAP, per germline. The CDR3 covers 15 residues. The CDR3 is CASGTPDGTGVPQHF. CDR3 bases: TGTGCTAGTGGAACCCCGGACGGGACAGGGGTGCCCCAGCATTTT.

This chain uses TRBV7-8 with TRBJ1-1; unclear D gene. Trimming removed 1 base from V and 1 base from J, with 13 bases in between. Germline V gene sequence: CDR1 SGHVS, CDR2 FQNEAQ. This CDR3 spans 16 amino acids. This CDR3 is CASSLEGMLANTEAFF. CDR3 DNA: TGTGCCAGCAGCTTAGAAGGGATGCTGGCGAACACTGAAGCTTTCTTT.

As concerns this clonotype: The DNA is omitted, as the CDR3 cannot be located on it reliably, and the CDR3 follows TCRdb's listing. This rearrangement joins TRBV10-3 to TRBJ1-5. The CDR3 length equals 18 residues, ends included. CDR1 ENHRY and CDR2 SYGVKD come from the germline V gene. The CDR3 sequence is CAICSASPGTAGGQPQHF.

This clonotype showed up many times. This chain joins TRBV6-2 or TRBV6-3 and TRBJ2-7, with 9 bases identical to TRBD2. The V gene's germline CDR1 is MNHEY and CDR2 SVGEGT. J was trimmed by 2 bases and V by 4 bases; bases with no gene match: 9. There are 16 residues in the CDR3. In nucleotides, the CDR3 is TGTGCCAGCAGTTCCTTCGAGCGGGAGGTAACCTACGAGCAGTACTTC. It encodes CASSSFEREVTYEQYF.

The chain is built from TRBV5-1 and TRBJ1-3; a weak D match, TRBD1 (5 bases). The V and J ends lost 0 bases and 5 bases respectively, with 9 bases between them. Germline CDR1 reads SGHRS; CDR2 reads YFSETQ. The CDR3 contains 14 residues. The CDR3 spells CASSLEGTRNTIYF. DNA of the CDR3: TGCGCCAGCAGCTTGGAGGGGACTAGAAACACCATATATTTT.

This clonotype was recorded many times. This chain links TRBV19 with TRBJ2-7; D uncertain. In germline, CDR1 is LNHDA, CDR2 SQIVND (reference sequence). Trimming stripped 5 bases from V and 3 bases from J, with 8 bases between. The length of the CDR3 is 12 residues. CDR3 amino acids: CASSAPNYEQYF. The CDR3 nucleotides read TGTGCCAGTAGTGCCCCCAACTACGAGCAGTACTTC.

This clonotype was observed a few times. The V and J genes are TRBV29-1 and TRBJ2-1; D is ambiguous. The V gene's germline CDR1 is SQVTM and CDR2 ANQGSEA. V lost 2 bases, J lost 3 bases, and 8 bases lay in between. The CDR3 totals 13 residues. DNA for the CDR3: TGCAGCGTTGAAATAGGCTACTACAATGAGCAGTTCTTC. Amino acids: CSVEIGYYNEQFF.

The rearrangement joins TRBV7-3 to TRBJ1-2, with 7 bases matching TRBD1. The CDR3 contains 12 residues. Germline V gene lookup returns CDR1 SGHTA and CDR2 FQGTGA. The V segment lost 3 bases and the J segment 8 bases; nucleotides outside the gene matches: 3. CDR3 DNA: TGTGCCAGCAGCTTTGCAGGGGGAGGCTACACCTTC. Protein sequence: CASSFAGGGYTF.

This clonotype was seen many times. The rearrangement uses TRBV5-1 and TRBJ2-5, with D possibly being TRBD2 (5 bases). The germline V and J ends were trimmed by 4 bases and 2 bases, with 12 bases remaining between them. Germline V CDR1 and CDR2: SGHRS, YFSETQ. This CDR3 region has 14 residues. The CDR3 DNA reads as TGCGCCAGCAGCCCACGACTAACTCAAGAGACCCAGTACTTC. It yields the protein CASSPRLTQETQYF.

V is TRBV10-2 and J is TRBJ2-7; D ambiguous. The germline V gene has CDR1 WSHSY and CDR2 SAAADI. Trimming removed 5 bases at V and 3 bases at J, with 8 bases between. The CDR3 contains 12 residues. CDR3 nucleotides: TGCGCCAGCAGTACGGAAGTCTACGAGCAGTACTTC. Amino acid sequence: CASSTEVYEQYF.

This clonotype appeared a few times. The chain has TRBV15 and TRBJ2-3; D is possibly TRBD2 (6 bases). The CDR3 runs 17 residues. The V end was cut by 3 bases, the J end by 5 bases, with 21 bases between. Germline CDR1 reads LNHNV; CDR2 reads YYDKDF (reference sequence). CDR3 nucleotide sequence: TGTGCCACCAGCAGCGAGGTGGGGGGATCCGGGGGAGATACGCAGTATTTT. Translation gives CATSSEVGGSGGDTQYF.

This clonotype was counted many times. CDR3 nucleotide sequence: TGTGCCAGCAGCTCGGACAGGAGGTATAAACTGTTTTTT. It specifies CASSSDRRYKLFF. The V gene is TRBV27, the J gene TRBJ1-4; 7 bases fit TRBD1. The CDR3 runs 13 residues. Germline CDR1 reads MNHEY; CDR2 reads SMNVEV (reference sequence). Trimming took 6 bases from V and 11 from J; bases not matched to a gene: 9.

CDR3 protein: CASSGSLAGPGGELFF. The CDR3 DNA sequence: TGTGCCAGCAGTGGGTCACTAGCGGGCCCCGGAGGGGAGCTGTTTTTT. The V and J genes are TRBV2 and TRBJ2-2; 9 bases line up with TRBD2. Losses at the gene ends were 4 bases for V and 8 bases for J; bases not matched to a gene: 11. In germline, CDR1 is SNHLY, CDR2 FYNNEI. There are 16 residues in the CDR3.

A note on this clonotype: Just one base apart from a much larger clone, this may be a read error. The CDR3 coding sequence is TGTGCCAGCAGCCCGCGGACAGGGGAGAACATTGAAGCTTTCTTT. Its translation is CASSPRTGENIEAFF. The rearrangement uses TRBV7-3 and TRBJ1-1; 9 positions match TRBD1. Germline V gene data show CDR1 as SGHTA and CDR2 as FQGTGA. The CDR3 length is 15 residues.